Listed below are T cell receptor beta chains from one sample, sequenced in a study of T cell responses to AZD1222 COVID-19 vaccine. Generated by immunoSEQ multiplex PCR, the TCRdb table keeps only in-frame clones and is missing some. The sample has 150,000 or so clones; under 95% are singletons. The input for sequencing was peripheral blood, taken on day 0 of AZD1222 vaccination. The receptors stem from an adult in good health. CDR3s include the opening cysteine and the closing phenylalanine or tryptophan. The order of the fields is V gene, clone size, J gene, D gene, CDR3 DNA, CDR3 protein. The D gene is left open where the match is weak. A clone size is listed for some rows: how often the clone was seen (once, few, many), or a class if it is expanded.

v_gene: TRBV6-2/TRBV6-3
abundance: NA
j_gene: TRBJ1-1
d_gene: TRBD1
CDR3nt: TGTGCCAGCAGTTACTCGACAGGGCTGGAAGCTTTCTTT
CDR3aa: CASSYSTGLEAFF

v_gene: TRBV29-1
abundance: NA
j_gene: TRBJ1-3
d_gene: NA
CDR3nt: TGCAGCGTGCAAGAGCGGGGGCAAGCTGGAAACACCATATATTTT
CDR3aa: CSVQERGQAGNTIYF

v_gene: TRBV5-8
abundance: once
j_gene: TRBJ2-1
d_gene: NA
CDR3nt: TGTGCCAGCAGCTTACAGGGATACAATGAGCAGTTCTTC
CDR3aa: CASSLQGYNEQFF

v_gene: TRBV7-3
abundance: NA
j_gene: TRBJ2-7
d_gene: NA
CDR3nt: TGTGCCAGCAGCCCGACGCTCCGGTCGGGAGAGCAGTACTTC
CDR3aa: CASSPTLRSGEQYF

v_gene: TRBV5-4
abundance: NA
j_gene: TRBJ1-1
d_gene: NA
CDR3nt: TGTGCCAGCAGCCCGTCCGGGGCACTGATGAACACTGAAGCTTTCTTT
CDR3aa: CASSPSGALMNTEAFF

v_gene: TRBV14
abundance: once
j_gene: TRBJ1-2
d_gene: NA
CDR3nt: TGTGCCAGCAGCCCTCAGGGGTCTAACTATGGCTACACCTTC
CDR3aa: CASSPQGSNYGYTF

v_gene: TRBV27
abundance: NA
j_gene: TRBJ1-5
d_gene: TRBD1
CDR3nt: TGTGCCAGCAGGGGCCAGGGGGCGGCTCAGCCCCAGCATTTT
CDR3aa: CASRGQGAAQPQHF

v_gene: TRBV2
abundance: NA
j_gene: TRBJ1-1
d_gene: NA
CDR3nt: TGTGCCAGCAGCGCCCAAACGACTGGGGGAACTGAAGCTTTCTTT
CDR3aa: CASSAQTTGGTEAFF

v_gene: TRBV5-6
abundance: NA
j_gene: TRBJ1-4
d_gene: NA
CDR3nt: TGTGCCAGCAGTCCCCGGTTGGGGAATGAAAAACTGTTTTTT
CDR3aa: CASSPRLGNEKLFF

v_gene: TRBV20-1
abundance: NA
j_gene: TRBJ1-5
d_gene: NA
CDR3nt: TGCAGTGCTAGAGGCCCCGGGCCCCAGCATTTT
CDR3aa: CSARGPGPQHF

v_gene: TRBV19
abundance: NA
j_gene: TRBJ2-2
d_gene: NA
CDR3nt: TGTGCCAGTAGTTCCCCCAGAACGAACACCGGGGAGCTGTTTTTT
CDR3aa: CASSSPRTNTGELFF

v_gene: TRBV5-1
abundance: NA
j_gene: TRBJ2-7
d_gene: TRBD2
CDR3nt: TGCGCCAGCAGCTTGGCTAGCGGGGCCCCAGGGGAGCAGTACTTC
CDR3aa: CASSLASGAPGEQYF

v_gene: TRBV18
abundance: NA
j_gene: TRBJ2-7
d_gene: NA
CDR3nt: TGTGCCAGCTCACCGGGCAGGGGAGGAGACGAGCAGTACTTC
CDR3aa: CASSPGRGGDEQYF

v_gene: TRBV15
abundance: NA
j_gene: TRBJ1-5
d_gene: TRBD1
CDR3nt: TGTGCCACCAGCAGAGACAGGGGGCAAGGGGAGCCCCAGCATTTT
CDR3aa: CATSRDRGQGEPQHF

v_gene: TRBV29-1
abundance: NA
j_gene: TRBJ1-1
d_gene: NA
CDR3nt: TGCAGCGTTCGGGGAACGAACACTGAAGCTTTCTTT
CDR3aa: CSVRGTNTEAFF

v_gene: TRBV30
abundance: NA
j_gene: TRBJ1-1
d_gene: NA
CDR3nt: TGTGCCTGGAGTGTAAACCCGGCCTCTGAAGCTTTCTTT
CDR3aa: CAWSVNPASEAFF

v_gene: TRBV2
abundance: once
j_gene: TRBJ2-1
d_gene: TRBD2
CDR3nt: TGTGCCAGCAACCCGCTAGCGGGAGGTTTCGGAGAGCAGTTCTTC
CDR3aa: CASNPLAGGFGEQFF

v_gene: TRBV11-2
abundance: NA
j_gene: TRBJ2-7
d_gene: NA
CDR3nt: TGTGCCAGCAGCTTAGACCAGAACCGAGGCCAGCAGTACTTC
CDR3aa: CASSLDQNRGQQYF

v_gene: TRBV11-2
abundance: NA
j_gene: TRBJ1-1
d_gene: NA
CDR3nt: TGTGCCAGCAGCTTAGGATATAGGCGGGAAGTCACTGAAGCTTTCTTT
CDR3aa: CASSLGYRREVTEAFF

v_gene: TRBV5-4
abundance: once
j_gene: TRBJ2-7
d_gene: TRBD2
CDR3nt: TGTGCCAGCAGTCGACTAGCGGGGTACGAGCAGTACTTC
CDR3aa: CASSRLAGYEQYF

v_gene: TRBV7-9
abundance: NA
j_gene: TRBJ1-1
d_gene: NA
CDR3nt: TGTGCCAGCAGCTTAACAGGGAGGCCCTTAGAAGCTTTCTTT
CDR3aa: CASSLTGRPLEAFF

v_gene: TRBV7-9
abundance: NA
j_gene: TRBJ1-5
d_gene: NA
CDR3nt: TGTGCCAGCAGCTCCCCGGACAGTTATAGCAATCAGCCCCAGCATTTT
CDR3aa: CASSSPDSYSNQPQHF

v_gene: TRBV6-1
abundance: NA
j_gene: TRBJ2-7
d_gene: NA
CDR3nt: TGTGCCAGCAGTGAAGCGAGAGGGCTACTCGCCGAGCAGTACTTC
CDR3aa: CASSEARGLLAEQYF

v_gene: TRBV5-6
abundance: once
j_gene: TRBJ2-5
d_gene: TRBD2
CDR3nt: TGTGCCAGCAGCTTTCTGACTAGCGGGCAAGAGACCCAGTACTTC
CDR3aa: CASSFLTSGQETQYF

v_gene: TRBV15
abundance: NA
j_gene: TRBJ1-1
d_gene: TRBD1
CDR3nt: TGTGCCACCAGCAGAGACGGGACAGGAAGTTGGAACACTGAAGCTTTCTTT
CDR3aa: CATSRDGTGSWNTEAFF

v_gene: TRBV5-5
abundance: NA
j_gene: TRBJ2-1
d_gene: NA
CDR3nt: TGTGCCAGCAGCTTGCGGGGACTGATCTCCTACAATGAGCAGTTCTTC
CDR3aa: CASSLRGLISYNEQFF

v_gene: TRBV11-2
abundance: few
j_gene: TRBJ1-6
d_gene: NA
CDR3nt: TGTGCCAGTGCGCGGGAGTCCTATAATTCACCCCTCCACTTT
CDR3aa: CASARESYNSPLHF

v_gene: TRBV18
abundance: NA
j_gene: TRBJ1-1
d_gene: NA
CDR3nt: TGTGCCAGTGGAGCGGTTTCGAACACTGAAGCTTTCTTT
CDR3aa: CASGAVSNTEAFF